This TCR beta chain is drawn from a study of cytomegalovirus exposure and HLA in healthy donors (dated by TCRdb to between 2016 and 2019). Concerning the study at large: In an earlier analysis of 550 to 750 of the donors, 250 to 350 Gb of sequence data and 95 million to 130 million unique TCR beta sequences from about 179 million T cells were reported. An earlier analysis of around 540 of the donors applied high-throughput TCR beta sequencing to assess whether each TCR beta V gene segment acted as functional or pseudogenic. The later analysis used no new phenotypic data to find candidate immune exposures, relying instead on TCR beta sequences and their occurrence across donors. Roughly 5 DR-DQ haplotypes were handled as single units for association and clustering, since linkage in the cohort was strong. Among the roughly 380 genotyped donors, approximately 82% belonged to the genetic ancestry cluster associated with self-reported Caucasian donors. Every discovery cohort repertoire had been produced on one sequencing platform. An early release covering just under 650 HLA-typed donors comprised 250 to 350 gigabases of sequencing data and roughly 86 million unique TCR sequences. A later analysis re-examined previously published TCR beta repertoires from more than 550 donors and added high-resolution HLA genotyping to investigate patterns of TCR occurrence. The study profiled the T cell repertoires of around 700 subjects by immunosequencing and related them to cytomegalovirus serostatus. Class I and class II HLA loci were covered by the typing at four-digit resolution. To predict cytomegalovirus infection status, the study combined high-throughput TCR immunosequencing, statistical association of individual TCRs with disease status, and machine learning. The study aimed to test whether signatures of past pathogen exposure could be identified by cataloging public T cell receptors. Among roughly 370 genotyped donors of the cohort, an average of around 240,000 unique TCR beta nucleotide sequences were sequenced per donor, roughly a sixth of them non-productive. Donor age, sex, ethnicity and CMV serostatus were compiled alongside the repertoire data. Typing coverage varied by locus: about 629-640 donors for A, B, C, DRB1 and DQB1; roughly 500 for DQA1; about 600 for DPA1; 450 to 480 for DPB1. In a later genetic analysis, genome-wide SNP genotypes for 398 of the 666 donors were used, and that subset was treated as a discovery cohort. In addition to the first cohort of 650 to 750 subjects, a separate validation cohort of around 110 different subjects was used. Summary of the overall study and its limitations: An earlier analysis of 587 of the donors showed that most TCR beta V segments appeared in productive rearrangements either about 90% or about 30% of the time, which broadly matched IMGT annotations. The classifier was reported to diagnose cytomegalovirus status with high specificity and sensitivity in both the original and validation cohorts. Roughly uniform sequencing depth across donors was assumed in presence/absence analyses, although this assumption may not hold. Correlated functional status among segregating V segments might be attributable to linkage disequilibrium, but an unknown experimental factor could not be ruled out. In vitro tests confirmed that three of the cytomegalovirus-associated TCR beta chains recognize cytomegalovirus antigens. A later analysis found that TCR association rates varied across HLA loci, with DRB1 alleles showing the most associated TCRs and HLA-C alleles the fewest. V-gene and J-gene trimming of TCR beta chains was associated with a missense DCLRE1C variant in a later genetic analysis, and the association was replicated in an independent cohort. In a later genetic analysis, fewer N-insertions in productive TCRs were reported among donors in an Asian-associated ancestry cluster than the 666-donor mean. Most TCR sequences were observed very rarely across donors, whereas some public TCRs were present in many individuals. Because counts were too low, roughly 18 rarely observed V segments, including chromosome 9 orphons, were left out of the earlier analysis of 500 to 650 of the donors. A cluster of highly shared sequence variants was judged likely to be a technical artifact of the sequencing pipeline. The 87-base-pair reads could not distinguish some IMGT-functional V segments, including TRBV6-2 and TRBV6-3, so those segments were excluded. When HLA alleles, especially DR and DQ, strongly co-occurred, attributing TCR associations to individual alleles was difficult. Several of the top co-occurrence clusters appeared to be linked to parvovirus B19, influenza, CMV and Epstein-Barr virus, according to a later analysis. According to a later analysis, most CMV-associated TCR beta chains appeared to be HLA-restricted, and the HLA associations seemed to be driven largely by CMV exposure. This cohort had only TCR beta chains sequenced, and the lack of alpha or paired-chain data limited which features could be detected. A further reported finding was that TCR beta sequences accurately predicted the HLA-A and HLA-B alleles for most subjects in the first cohort. In a later analysis, HLA-associated TCR beta chains showed more clonal expansion and lower generation probabilities than non-associated chains that were equally common. CMV serostatus was the only immune exposure information available for the cohort. HLA typing was unavailable for some donors at each locus, so association tests used only the typed subset. According to the authors, the approach could potentially be generalized to other disease states and immunological phenotypes. A total of roughly 160 TCR beta chains were listed by the study as associated with cytomegalovirus. In a later analysis, 15,000 to 20,000 TCR beta sequences were associated with specific HLA alleles at a false discovery rate of 0.05.

V was cut back by 0 bases and J by 8 bases, leaving a gap of 8 bases between them. The CDR3 starts with the cysteine, ends with the phenylalanine, and has 12 residues. The only DNA kept is the CDR3, 36 bases in frame from the first base. CDR1 and CDR2 are read off the germline V gene as SGHRS and YFSETQ. The library was generated by the immunoSEQ multiplex PCR assay. The multiplex PCR relied on a mix of 60 forward primers for TCR Vbeta segments and 13 reverse primers for TCR Jbeta segments. A multiplex PCR assay on genomic DNA amplified the CDR3 region of rearranged TCR beta genes. The amplified TCR beta libraries were sequenced on the Illumina HiSeq System as 87-base-pair reads. In the paper's pipeline: Across the 640 or so repertoires, a later analysis counted tens of millions of unique TCR beta chains, roughly 11 million of which were shared by at least two donors. Raw reads were error-corrected and collapsed into unique sequences by a nearest-neighbor algorithm in which closely related sequences were merged to remove PCR and sequencing errors. To assign V, D and J gene segments, CDR3 sequences were aligned to IMGT reference sequences. For a sequence to be retained, a match of at least six nucleotides was required to both a V gene segment and a J gene segment. Rearrangements were called productive when the CDR3 lacked stop codons and stayed in frame with V and J; all others were non-productive. Following IMGT convention, CDR3 was defined as the stretch from the second conserved V-encoded cysteine up to the conserved J-encoded phenylalanine. In an earlier analysis of around 640 of the donors, sequences lacking an unambiguous match to a single V gene segment were excluded. An earlier analysis of fewer than 650 of the donors classified V segments as functional when productive rearrangements were above 56.7% and as segregating when the standard deviation between donors was above 5%. To diagnose cytomegalovirus status from the catalog of TCR beta chain sequences, a statistical classification framework was built. V and J gene assignment, in a later analysis, came from comparing TCR nucleotide sequences with IMGT/GENE-DB human TR gene sequences. In a later analysis, CDR3 sequences and most-parsimonious VDJ recombination scenarios were assigned using the TCRdist pipeline. A later analysis defined each TCR beta chain by its CDR3 amino acid sequence plus V-gene family, and excluded reads lacking a unique V-gene family. To address suspected cross-contamination and a sequencing artifact, a later analysis removed a few hundred highly shared, low-generation-probability nucleotide sequences. In a later analysis, a clonal expansion index was calculated for each public chain from normalized within-repertoire ranks of inferred template counts. In a later analysis, generation probabilities were computed using a VDJ recombination model fitted to out-of-frame rearrangements, and the results were checked against IGoR. In a later analysis, hypergeometric tests were used to score TCR-TCR, TCR-HLA and TCR-CMV co-occurrence, with a repertoire-size bias correction applied to TCR pairs. In a later analysis, false discovery rates were estimated by permuting HLA or CMV assignments 20 times. A later analysis grouped co-occurring TCRs with DBSCAN, adding TCRdist sequence similarity when clustering within HLA-allele-positive subsets. Co-occurrence clustering excluded repertoires with fewer than 30,000 or more than 120,000 public chains, plus five with anomalous nucleotide sharing. TCRdb re-hosts the immuneACCESS table, in-frame sequences only. Its copies lack some clones; in the studies checked, an unresolved V gene accounts for under half of them, and the cause for the rest is not known. The DNA gave D and trimming, while V, J and clone size come from that table. The sample table lists approximately 130,000 clones, about 8% of them with a count of one. 5% to 6.5% of the sample is taken by the ten largest.

The cohort comprised 666 healthy bone marrow donors. At the time of sampling, every cohort member was nominally healthy, though immune exposures that went unrecorded were likely present. The donor tested CMV seropositive and was one of the 289 seropositive cohort members. Each donor provided a peripheral blood sample, and peripheral blood mononuclear cells were used for TCR beta sequencing. Genomic DNA extraction from the blood cell samples was performed with the Qiagen DNeasy Blood Extraction Kit. Points on this clone: Its antigen is still unknown. No quality values exist for individual bases; no much larger clone is one base distant. This CDR3 is also generated by other DNA sequences in the sample.

The TCR originated in a woman in her forties in good health and CMV-seropositive. Specimen: PBMCs. The chain couples TRBV5-1 to TRBJ1-2, with a weak D call of TRBD1 (5 bases match). The DNA reads as follows: TGCGCCAGCAGCTTGGAAGGGGTCGGCTACACCTTC. Its product reads: CASSLEGVGYTF.